Below are 21 T cell receptor beta chains sequenced from a single sample in a study of T cell changes during pregnancy in multiple sclerosis. Data came from immunoSEQ multiplex PCR; TCRdb stores just in-frame clones and leaves some out. Seen here are approximately 94,000 clones, approximately 92% observed once, and the top ten hold about 1.9%. The input for sequencing was peripheral blood, taken after pregnancy. The receptors were sampled from a female donor with multiple sclerosis, enrolled in a pregnancy study.

The chain links TRBV19 to TRBJ1-2; D possibly corresponds to TRBD1 (6 bases). The germline gives CDR1 LNHDA, CDR2 SQIVND (reference sequence). CDR3 length: 13 amino acids. V was clipped by 10 bases and J by 4 bases, with 16 bases between them. CDR3 amino acids: CAIEDRTGYGYTF. The DNA for the CDR3 is TGTGCCATCGAAGACAGGACGGGCTATGGCTACACCTTC.

This rearrangement joins TRBV7-9 to TRBJ2-7; 8 bases align to TRBD1. This CDR3 contains 16 residues. Losses at the gene ends were 5 bases for V and 5 bases for J; bases not matched to a gene: 14. CDR1 SEHNR and CDR2 FQNEAQ come from the germline V gene (reference sequence). The CDR3 here is CASSPRSRQGYHEQYF. The CDR3 DNA is TGTGCCAGCAGCCCAAGGAGTAGACAGGGGTACCACGAGCAGTACTTC.

CDR3 sequence (DNA): TGTGCCAGCTCACCTCAGACAGGGGACGGCAATCAGCCCCAGCATTTT. This encodes CASSPQTGDGNQPQHF. The chain employs TRBV18 and TRBJ1-5; the match to TRBD1 covers 8 bases. The germline gives CDR1 KGHSH, CDR2 LQKENI. The CDR3 covers 16 residues. V lost 3 bases and J lost 2; bases outside the gene matches: 6.

CDR3: CAWNRRGETQYF. CDR3 sequence (DNA): TGTGCCTGGAATCGTAGGGGGGAGACCCAGTACTTC. This sequence joins TRBV30 and TRBJ2-5, with D perhaps TRBD1 (6 bases). The V gene lost 4 bases and the J gene lost 5 bases, with 11 bases spanning the gap. This CDR3 comprises 12 residues. CDR1 and CDR2 (germline): GTSNPN, SVGIG (reference sequence).

V usage is TRBV18 and J usage is TRBJ1-2; 12 bases align to TRBD1. V gave up 4 bases and J gave up 8 bases; unmatched junction bases: 5. The germline CDR1 and CDR2 sequences are KGHSH and LQKENI. CDR3 length equals 14 residues. CDR3 bases: TGTGCCAGCTCACGGGGACAGGGGGCGCGAGGCTACACCTTC. The encoded protein is CASSRGQGARGYTF.

V usage is TRBV29-1 and J usage is TRBJ2-3; 10 bases fit TRBD2. The J segment lost 0 bases and the V segment lost 6 bases, leaving 12 bases of the junction unmatched. The CDR3 has 17 residues. The V gene's germline CDR1 is SQVTM and CDR2 ANQGSEA. The CDR3 here is CSVRGLAGDSSTDTQYF. Written as DNA, the CDR3 is TGCAGCGTGAGAGGGCTAGCGGGGGACTCTAGCACAGATACGCAGTATTTT.

The chain carries TRBV2 and TRBJ1-1, with TRBD1 identical over 10 bases. Germline assignment: CDR1 SNHLY and CDR2 FYNNEI. CDR3 length: 16 residues. J lost 4 bases, V lost 3 bases, and 8 bases had no gene match. CDR3 region: CASSERGDRGLTEAFF. CDR3 DNA: TGTGCCAGCAGTGAGAGAGGGGACAGGGGACTCACTGAAGCTTTCTTT.

The chain recombines TRBV28 with TRBJ2-1; TRBD1 is a possible D gene (5 bases). The CDR3 consists of 12 residues. Germline-derived CDR1 and CDR2 are MDHEN and SYDVKM. The V and J ends lost 5 bases and 8 bases respectively, with 10 bases between them. CDR3 sequence reads: CASSPGSDEQFF. The CDR3 bases are TGTGCCAGCAGTCCAGGGTCTGATGAGCAGTTCTTC. Full variable domain (outside the CDR3, taken from reference TRBV28 and TRBJ2-1): DVKVTQSSRYLVKRTGEKVFLECVQDMDHENMFWYRQDPGLGLRLIYFSYDVKMKEKGDIPEGYSVSREKKERFSLILESASTNQTSMYLCASSPGSDEQFFGPGTRLTVL.

This chain links TRBV6-1 with TRBJ2-7, with D hard to call. V lost 5 bases, J lost 3 bases, and 8 bases lay in between. Germline V CDR1 and CDR2: MNHNS, SASEGT. This CDR3 is 12 amino acids long. CDR3 DNA sequence: TGTGCCAGCAGTCTAGAAGGCTACGAGCAGTACTTC. It is translated as CASSLEGYEQYF.

The gene calls are TRBV27 and TRBJ2-1; 8 bases are shared with TRBD2. CDR3 size: 16 residues. Germline CDR1 is MNHEY and CDR2 is SMNVEV (reference sequence). Germline trimming cut 5 bases from V and 2 bases from J; bases unmatched to any gene: 8. CDR3 sequence (DNA): TGTGCCAGCAGTCCCACACTAGCGGTCCCCTACAATGAGCAGTTCTTC. It codes for CASSPTLAVPYNEQFF.

The CDR3 sequence is CASSDRLAGVLSYNEQFF. The CDR3 nucleotides are TGTGCCAGCAGCGATCGACTAGCGGGAGTCTTGTCCTACAATGAGCAGTTCTTC. The chain joins TRBV9 to TRBJ2-1, with 12 positions matching TRBD2. Germline V lookup: CDR1 SGDLS, CDR2 YYNGEE. V was clipped by 3 bases and J by 1 base; unmatched bases: 8. CDR3 length: 18 residues.

This chain uses TRBV5-1 with TRBJ2-1; 7 nucleotides align to TRBD2. V lost 3 bases, J lost 5 bases, and 11 bases stayed unmatched. This CDR3 is 16 amino acids long. Germline CDR1 SGHRS, CDR2 YFSETQ. The CDR3 loop reads CASSSRGGGRNNEQFF. As DNA, the CDR3 is TGCGCCAGCAGCTCGAGGGGCGGGGGTCGCAACAATGAGCAGTTCTTC.

This clone has just a few counts. The genes are TRBV28 and TRBJ1-5; 8 nucleotides agree with TRBD1. Germline values: CDR1 MDHEN, CDR2 SYDVKM. Germline trimming cut 5 bases from V and 4 bases from J; bases unmatched to any gene: 13. The CDR3 covers 17 residues. In DNA form, the CDR3 reads TGTGCCAGCAGTCCAACACCGACAGGGGTGAGTAATCAGCCCCAGCATTTT. This gives the protein CASSPTPTGVSNQPQHF. The full variable domain, with the rest looked up from reference TRBV28 and TRBJ1-5, is DVKVTQSSRYLVKRTGEKVFLECVQDMDHENMFWYRQDPGLGLRLIYFSYDVKMKEKGDIPEGYSVSREKKERFSLILESASTNQTSMYLCASSPTPTGVSNQPQHFGDGTRLSIL.

The rearrangement joins TRBV10-3 to TRBJ1-4, with D possibly matching TRBD1 (6 bases). From germline, CDR1 is ENHRY and CDR2 SYGVKD. V lost 3 bases to trimming and J lost 1 base, with 12 bases between them. The CDR3 loop spans 16 amino acids. CDR3 sequence (DNA): TGTGCCATCAGTGACGGGGGGGCTGGAACTAATGAAAAACTGTTTTTT. Protein: CAISDGGAGTNEKLFF.

The V gene is TRBV29-1, the J gene TRBJ1-1; D is possibly TRBD1 (6 bases). CDR1 is SQVTM, CDR2 ANQGSEA, per germline. This CDR3 contains 13 residues. The V gene lost 1 base and the J gene lost 6 bases, with 12 bases spanning the gap. Here the CDR3 DNA reads TGCAGCGTTGAAGCAGGGGTGGTCGCTGAAGCTTTCTTT. It yields the protein CSVEAGVVAEAFF.

The rearrangement links TRBV9 to TRBJ2-3, with D perhaps TRBD1 (5 bases). The germline V gene encodes CDR1 SGDLS and CDR2 YYNGEE. Trimming removed 0 bases at V and 2 bases at J, with 10 bases between. The CDR3 is made up of 15 amino acids. CDR3 coding DNA: TGTGCCAGCAGCGTAGGTGCAGGGAACACAGATACGCAGTATTTT. It yields the protein CASSVGAGNTDTQYF.

The chain has TRBV10-3 and TRBJ1-5, with a tentative D call TRBD1 (5 bases). Trimming pared 2 bases from V and 5 bases from J, leaving 13 bases between. Germline V CDR1 and CDR2: ENHRY, SYGVKD. The CDR3 contains 15 residues. The CDR3 coding sequence is TGTGCCATCAGTGAGGGGCAGGGAAGGGATCAGCCCCAGCATTTT. Translating gives CAISEGQGRDQPQHF.

The chain employs TRBV10-3 and TRBJ2-7; perhaps TRBD2 as D (7 bases). Trimming removed 4 bases at V and 3 bases at J, with 16 bases between. CDR3 length equals 15 residues. Per germline, CDR1 ENHRY and CDR2 SYGVKD. The CDR3 DNA is TGTGCCATCAGTGGTCGGGGGGCGGTGATCTACGAGCAGTACTTC. Encoded protein: CAISGRGAVIYEQYF.

The rearrangement links TRBV5-5 to TRBJ1-3; tentative D call: TRBD1 (5 bases). V was clipped by 1 base and J by 6 bases, with 11 bases between them. Germline V CDR1 and CDR2: SGHKS, YYEKEE (reference sequence). This CDR3 contains 14 residues. The CDR3 DNA sequence: TGTGCCAGCAGCTTGTGGCAGGGCCCAAACACCATATATTTT. Its protein is CASSLWQGPNTIYF.

The CDR3 nucleotides are TGTGCCAGCAGTCAGACCAGGGGGCTCTACGAGCAGTACTTC. It translates to CASSQTRGLYEQYF. The V call is TRBV7-8, the J call TRBJ2-7; TRBD1 matches at 8 bases. After removal of 6 bases from V and 3 bases from J, the junction contained 7 bases not matched to a gene. Germline V gene lookup returns CDR1 SGHVS and CDR2 FQNEAQ. The CDR3 extends over 14 amino acids.

A single count supports this clone. The CDR3 DNA reads TGTGCCAGCAGGTCAGGGCGGGAGTCAACTAATGAAAAACTGTTTTTT. This translates into CASRSGRESTNEKLFF. The chain links TRBV5-5 to TRBJ1-4; weak D call: TRBD1 (5 bases). Deletions cut 5 bases from V and 0 bases from J, with 14 bases between. Germline CDR1 is SGHKS and CDR2 is YYEKEE (reference sequence). The CDR3 totals 16 residues.